This is a list of T cell receptor beta chains from one sample in a study of blood T cell repertoires in COVID-19. Measured with immunoSEQ multiplex PCR; TCRdb has only the in-frame clones, and not every one. The sample contains approximately 150,000 clones, around 88% of which appear only once. Sequences were obtained from peripheral blood. These receptors were collected from an older woman who had recovered from COVID-19. Each CDR3 is given with its conserved first and last residue. The D gene is left open where the match is weak. Clone size appears in some rows only: once, few, many, or a class for an expanded clone.

j_call clone_size v_call d_call cdr3_nt cdr3_aa
TRBJ1-6 - TRBV5-4 TRBD1 TGTGCCAGCAGCTCCGCAGGGGGCGGTAATTCACCCCTCCACTTT CASSSAGGGNSPLHF
TRBJ1-1 - TRBV5-1 - TGCGCCAGCAGCTTCGTGGGCGGGGGATCTGAAGCTTTCTTT CASSFVGGGSEAFF
TRBJ2-1 - TRBV5-4 TRBD2 TGTGCCAGCAGCTCCACGGTCCTAGCGGGAGAGCAGTTCTTC CASSSTVLAGEQFF
TRBJ2-3 - TRBV9 TRBD2 TGTGCCAGCAGCCGGGGGGGGAGCACAGATACGCAGTATTTT CASSRGGSTDTQYF
TRBJ1-6 - TRBV18 - TGTGCCAGCTCACCACCGTCCGGACAGAATAATTCACCCCTCCACTTT CASSPPSGQNNSPLHF
TRBJ1-4 - TRBV6-5 TRBD1 TGTGCCAGCAGACCTGGGACAGGTTATAATGAAAAACTGTTTTTT CASRPGTGYNEKLFF
TRBJ2-5 few TRBV5-6 - TGTGCCAGCACCCAAAGGGGCTACCAAGAGACCCAGTACTTC CASTQRGYQETQYF
TRBJ2-7 few TRBV2 TRBD1 TGTGCCAGCAGGGACAGGGGCTACGAGCAGTACTTC CASRDRGYEQYF
TRBJ1-2 few TRBV6-2/TRBV6-3 - TGTGCCAGCAGTTACTCAGGCAACCCAGGGGGCTACACCTTC CASSYSGNPGGYTF
TRBJ2-3 - TRBV19 TRBD2 TGTGCCAGTAAAGGACTAGCTAGCACAGATACGCAGTATTTT CASKGLASTDTQYF
TRBJ2-1 - TRBV24-1 TRBD2 TGTGCCACCAGCGGGACTAGCGGGGGGCGAGGGTACAATGAGCAGTTCTTC CATSGTSGGRGYNEQFF
TRBJ2-5 - TRBV27 TRBD2 TGTGCCAGCAGTTCCATTACCCTCGCTAGCGGGCCCGGGGAGACCCAGTACTTC CASSSITLASGPGETQYF
TRBJ1-6 - TRBV6-5 - TGTGCCAGCAGCCGCCTTACGGGGGAGGCACCCCTCCACTTT CASSRLTGEAPLHF
TRBJ1-1 - TRBV7-3 - TGTGCCAGCAGCTTAAGGGCGGGGAACACTGAAGCTTTCTTT CASSLRAGNTEAFF
TRBJ1-2 - TRBV10-1 - TGCGCCAGCAGTGAGTCGGCGGCCTATGGCTACACCTTC CASSESAAYGYTF
TRBJ1-3 - TRBV20-1 - TGCAGTGCTAGTCGTCAGGGGACTGGAAACACCATATATTTT CSASRQGTGNTIYF
TRBJ2-3 once TRBV29-1 - TGCAGCGGCACAATCGCCGGGACTCGCCGTTTT CSGTIAGTRRF
TRBJ1-1 - TRBV10-1 - TGCGCCAGCAGTGGGCCCCAGAACACTGAAGCTTTCTTT CASSGPQNTEAFF
TRBJ1-1 - TRBV6-5 TRBD1 TGTGCCAGCAGTTACGGGACAGGTGGGGCCACTGAAGCTTTCTTT CASSYGTGGATEAFF
TRBJ2-2 - TRBV6-5 - TGTGCCAGCAGTTACCGTCAGGGGTTGAGCGGGGAGCTGTTTTTT CASSYRQGLSGELFF
TRBJ2-3 once TRBV19 - TGTGCCAGTAGTATCGGGTTACCAGATACGCAGTATTTT CASSIGLPDTQYF
TRBJ1-2 - TRBV7-3 TRBD1 TGTGCCAGCAGCTTAGAATCACCAGGGGGTGTGTATGGCTACACCTTC CASSLESPGGVYGYTF
TRBJ2-2 - TRBV7-3 TRBD2 TGTGCCAGCAGCTTAAGGGGTGGAGCGGGAGTCACCGGGGAGCTGTTTTTT CASSLRGGAGVTGELFF
TRBJ2-7 - TRBV6-5 TRBD1 TGTGCCAGCAGTTACTACAGGGGGGACGAGCAGTACTTC CASSYYRGDEQYF
TRBJ2-7 - TRBV5-1 - TGCGCCAGCAGCTTGGGAGGGACTCCCTACGAGCAGTACTTC CASSLGGTPYEQYF
TRBJ2-1 - TRBV7-3 TRBD1 TGTGCCAGCAGCTTAACCCGGGACAGTTACAATGAGCAGTTCTTC CASSLTRDSYNEQFF
TRBJ1-2 - TRBV9 - TGTGCCAGCAGCCCCCCTGGAGGAAACTATGGCTACACCTTC CASSPPGGNYGYTF
TRBJ1-1 - TRBV27 TRBD1 TGTGCCAGCAGTTGGGGGGGGACAGGCTCAGCTTTCTTT CASSWGGTGSAFF
TRBJ1-2 - TRBV19 - TGTGCCAGTAGGGTGAGCCGGGGGTCCCTTGGCTACACCTTC CASRVSRGSLGYTF
TRBJ1-1 - TRBV5-6 - TGTGCCAGCAGCCCGCGGGTCCTCAACACTGAAGCTTTCTTT CASSPRVLNTEAFF
TRBJ2-3 once TRBV25-1 - TGTGCCAGCAGTCCCCTAGCCCGCCGCTTGTATTTT CASSPLARRLYF
TRBJ2-7 - TRBV9 TRBD2 TGTGCCAGCAGCGTAGGTGGCGGGAGGGCGATCGAGCAGTACTTC CASSVGGGRAIEQYF
TRBJ1-1 - TRBV30 TRBD1 TGTGCCTGGAGTGTAGGGACAGTTAGGTCCACTGAAGCTTTCTTT CAWSVGTVRSTEAFF
TRBJ2-7 - TRBV9 TRBD2 TGTGCCAGCAGCGCCCCGGGGGGGCCCTCCTACGAGCAGTACTTC CASSAPGGPSYEQYF
TRBJ2-3 - TRBV4-3 - TGCGCCAGCAGCCAAGAGGTTGCCGGGGGGCGGACCACAGATACGCAGTATTTT CASSQEVAGGRTTDTQYF
TRBJ1-4 - TRBV14 - TGTGCCAGCAGCCCCCGCCCCGTCTGGGGGGATGAAAAACTGTTTTTT CASSPRPVWGDEKLFF
TRBJ1-6 - TRBV7-9 TRBD1 TGTGCCAGCAGCTCGGGACAGGGAGTAAATTCACCCCTCCACTTT CASSSGQGVNSPLHF
TRBJ1-2 - TRBV7-8 - TGTGCCAGCAGCGGCGGGGGTGGCTACACCTTC CASSGGGGYTF
TRBJ1-2 - TRBV18 TRBD1 TGTGCCAGTCCCGGAGCAGGGGGCTTGAACTATGGCTACACCTTC CASPGAGGLNYGYTF
TRBJ1-2 once TRBV20-1 TRBD1 TGCAGTGCTAGTTGGACAGGGGGGGCGAACTCACCTATTGGCTACACCTTC CSASWTGGANSPIGYTF